One and the same sample provided the 22 T cell receptor beta chains below, sequenced in a study of control samples from healthy donors and cancer patients (dated by TCRdb to 2020 to 2022). The protocol used for the library was the immunoSEQ multiplex PCR assay. This immuneACCESS table, as held by TCRdb, lists in-frame sequences with V and J called but not all clones. Of the missing ones, under half trace to an unresolved V gene in checked studies; the others have no known cause. In all, the sample holds some 130,000 clones, and more than 85% of those were seen once. The ten largest clonotypes hold roughly 1.7% of the sample. The sequencing input was PBMCs. These receptors all stem from a man in his forties or fifties with head and neck cancer.

The chain carries TRBV18 and TRBJ1-3, with no clear D. V lost 1 base and J lost 0, with 13 bases in between. The CDR3 has 17 residues. Per germline, CDR1 KGHSH and CDR2 LQKENI. CDR3 sequence reads: CASSPLPDFYSGNTIYF. The CDR3 region has the DNA TGTGCCAGCTCACCACTTCCGGACTTTTACTCTGGAAACACCATATATTTT.

The rearrangement joins TRBV11-3 to TRBJ2-3; 8 bases map to TRBD2. The germline V gene has CDR1 SGHNT and CDR2 YENEEA. The CDR3 contains 18 residues. Trimming at V came to 1 base and at J to 0 bases, leaving 9 bases not matched to a gene. The CDR3: CASSLAGGGLLSTDTQYF. The DNA of the CDR3 is TGTGCCAGCAGCTTAGCGGGAGGGGGACTACTTAGCACAGATACGCAGTATTTT.

The chain links TRBV5-1 to TRBJ2-5; 11 bases are a match to TRBD1. The CDR3 contains 15 residues. Germline loops: CDR1 SGHRS, CDR2 YFSETQ. The junction had 3 bases not matched to a gene; V was cut back by 1 base and J by 4 bases. The CDR3 reads CASSLPGTGGETQYF. The DNA for the CDR3 is TGCGCCAGCAGCTTGCCCGGGACAGGGGGAGAGACCCAGTACTTC.

V is TRBV4-2 and J is TRBJ1-1, with D possibly being TRBD1 (5 bases). The CDR3 loop spans 15 amino acids. V lost 1 base, J lost 1 base, and 10 bases lay in between. Germline CDR1 and CDR2: LGHNA and YNFKEQ. Here the CDR3 reads CASSQGGVENTEAFF. The CDR3 DNA is TGTGCCAGCAGCCAAGGGGGGGTCGAGAACACTGAAGCTTTCTTT.

The rearrangement links TRBV4-1 to TRBJ2-7; D is possibly TRBD2 (5 bases). This CDR3 spans 14 amino acids. The V and J ends lost 0 bases and 3 bases respectively, with 9 bases between them. CDR1 is MGHRA, CDR2 YSYEKL, per germline. CDR3 bases: TGCGCCAGCAGCCAAGACCGGGGTTTCTACGAGCAGTACTTC. Its translation: CASSQDRGFYEQYF.

V and J are TRBV6-5 and TRBJ2-2, with a tentative D call TRBD1 (5 bases). Per the germline V gene, CDR1 is MNHEY and CDR2 is SVGAGI. V lost 8 bases to trimming and J lost 3 bases, with 10 bases between them. The CDR3 runs to 13 residues. The DNA of the CDR3 is TGTGCCAGCCGCTTGGGGCACACCGGGGAGCTGTTTTTT. It codes for CASRLGHTGELFF.

The rearrangement uses TRBV14 and TRBJ1-3, with D hard to call. The V end was cut by 4 bases, the J end by 0 bases, with 10 bases between. CDR1 and CDR2 (germline): SGHDN, FVKESK. CDR3 length equals 15 residues. The CDR3 DNA reads TGTGCCAGCAGCCCTAATCTCCACTCTGGAAACACCATATATTTT. This gives the protein CASSPNLHSGNTIYF.

This chain links TRBV14 with TRBJ2-6; no reliable D call. This CDR3 contains 16 residues. The germline V gene encodes CDR1 SGHDN and CDR2 FVKESK. The V gene lost 5 bases and the J gene lost 0 bases, with 11 bases spanning the gap. The CDR3 DNA is TGTGCCAGCAGCGACTTACCGAACTCTGGGGCCAACGTCCTGACTTTC. Protein sequence: CASSDLPNSGANVLTF.

The chain is built from TRBV2 and TRBJ2-1, with D unresolved. V gave up 8 bases and J gave up 8 bases, with 7 bases separating them. Germline values: CDR1 SNHLY, CDR2 FYNNEI. The CDR3 has 10 residues. The CDR3 DNA reads as TGTGCCAGCCAAGGAGATGAGCAGTTCTTC. The encoded protein is CASQGDEQFF.

V usage is TRBV3-1 (or the pseudogene TRBV3-2) and J usage is TRBJ1-1; D not certain. In germline, CDR1 is LGHDT, CDR2 YNNKEL (reference sequence). Trimming took 4 bases from V and 0 from J, leaving 12 bases between them. The CDR3 spans 15 residues. The CDR3 reads CASSPPKEMNTEAFF. The CDR3 coding sequence is TGTGCCAGCAGCCCCCCTAAGGAAATGAACACTGAAGCTTTCTTT.

This chain connects TRBV5-6 to TRBJ1-5; perhaps TRBD1 as D (6 bases). The CDR3 loop spans 15 amino acids. Germline CDR1 and CDR2: SGHDT and YYEEEE. V was clipped by 4 bases and J by 6 bases, with 17 bases between them. CDR3 residues: CASSHRDRGAQPQHF. CDR3 nucleotide sequence: TGTGCCAGCAGCCACAGGGATCGCGGGGCTCAGCCCCAGCATTTT.

Only one count was recorded for this clone. The chain joins TRBV5-6 to TRBJ2-1; 13 bases align to TRBD2. The ends lost 4 bases at V and 6 bases at J; junction bases unmatched: 7. Germline CDR1 reads SGHDT; CDR2 reads YYEEEE. This CDR3 comprises 16 residues. In nucleotides, the CDR3 is TGTGCCAGCAGCGCCGGACTAGCGGGGGTCTCCAATGAGCAGTTCTTC. Translating it yields CASSAGLAGVSNEQFF.

The V gene is TRBV5-1, the J gene TRBJ1-4, with TRBD1 as a possible D gene (6 bases). V shed 3 bases and J shed 4 bases, with 13 bases lying between them. Germline V gene data show CDR1 as SGHRS and CDR2 as YFSETQ. CDR3 size: 15 residues. CDR3: CASSYSGAVNEKLFF. Written as DNA, the CDR3 is TGCGCCAGCAGCTATTCGGGGGCTGTTAATGAAAAACTGTTTTTT.

The chain combines TRBV4-2 with TRBJ2-3, with TRBD2 matching 9 bases. Unmatched junction bases numbered 11, after V lost 2 bases and J lost 8 bases. Per the germline V gene, CDR1 is LGHNA and CDR2 is YNFKEQ. The CDR3 is 16 residues long. The CDR3, as DNA: TGTGCCAGCAGCCAACCTAGCGGGGATGGGTTCGGTACGCAGTATTTT. Translated, it gives CASSQPSGDGFGTQYF.

V and J are TRBV7-2 and TRBJ1-5, with D possibly being TRBD1 (6 bases). The CDR3 loop spans 15 amino acids. Germline V gene data show CDR1 as SGHTA and CDR2 as FQGNSA. Deletions cut 1 base from V and 3 bases from J, with 10 bases between. The CDR3 DNA is TGTGCCAGCAGCTTAGGTCGACAGGACAATCAGCCCCAGCATTTT. It codes for CASSLGRQDNQPQHF.

This sequence joins TRBV7-2 and TRBJ1-1, with 8 nucleotides matching TRBD1. This CDR3 is 16 amino acids long. Trimming at V came to 1 base and at J to 0 bases, leaving 4 bases not matched to a gene. CDR1 is SGHTA, CDR2 FQGNSA, per germline. DNA of the CDR3: TGTGCCAGCAGCTTAGTGGGGACAGGTATGAACACTGAAGCTTTCTTT. The encoded protein is CASSLVGTGMNTEAFF.

The rearrangement joins TRBV5-1 to TRBJ1-5, with a possible D match to TRBD1 (6 bases). The CDR3 covers 15 residues. The germline V gene has CDR1 SGHRS and CDR2 YFSETQ. V shed 4 bases and J shed 7 bases, with 18 bases lying between them. This chain's CDR3 is CASSLDQGRGQPQHF. The CDR3 DNA sequence: TGCGCCAGCAGCCTTGATCAGGGGCGGGGACAGCCCCAGCATTTT.

The rearrangement joins TRBV7-2 to TRBJ1-6; 9 positions agree with TRBD1. CDR3 length equals 15 residues. The V and J ends lost 5 bases and 12 bases, in that order; junction bases with no gene match: 11. CDR1 and CDR2 from the germline V gene are SGHTA and FQGNSA. The CDR3 reads CASSLQGQGSEPLHF. DNA of the CDR3: TGTGCCAGCAGCCTGCAAGGACAGGGGTCGGAACCCCTCCACTTT.

This chain joins TRBV9 and TRBJ2-2; TRBD1 agrees at 10 bases. In germline, CDR1 is SGDLS, CDR2 YYNGEE. The CDR3 has 17 amino acids. V shed 3 bases, J shed 7 bases, and the junction held 12 bases outside the gene matches. CDR3: CASSGWGQGKGNGELFF. In DNA form, the CDR3 reads TGTGCCAGCAGCGGATGGGGACAGGGGAAAGGAAACGGGGAGCTGTTTTTT.

This clone was counted a single time. The V and J genes are TRBV5-4 and TRBJ2-1; D not resolved. Germline V gene sequence: CDR1 SGHNT, CDR2 YYREEE (reference sequence). CDR3 length: 11 amino acids. V was trimmed by 2 bases and J by 3 bases, leaving 0 bases between them. The CDR3 DNA reads as TGTGCCAGCAGCTTCTACAATGAGCAGTTCTTC. Translating gives CASSFYNEQFF.

This chain connects TRBV12-3 or TRBV12-4 to TRBJ1-1, with TRBD1 identical over 7 bases. The CDR3 totals 13 residues. The V and J ends lost 6 bases and 6 bases, in that order; junction bases with no gene match: 7. The CDR3 spells CASSDRVEAEAFF. The CDR3, as DNA: TGTGCCAGCAGCGACAGGGTGGAGGCTGAAGCTTTCTTT.

This rearrangement joins TRBV12-3 or TRBV12-4 to TRBJ2-1; D remains unclear. The CDR3 sequence is 11 residues long. V dropped 5 bases and J dropped 3 bases, with 2 bases sitting between them. The chain's CDR3 is CASSLYNEQFF. The CDR3 bases are TGTGCCAGCAGTCTCTACAATGAGCAGTTCTTC.